This section outlines one T cell receptor beta chain sequence together with its context. The data were taken from a study of blood T cell repertoires in COVID-19. Study as a whole: Both acute and convalescent COVID-19 samples were obtained from the United States, Italy and Spain. PBMCs, B-cell-depleted T cells, or T cells provided the cDNA or gDNA that made up the material.

V lost 11 bases to trimming and J lost 0 bases, with 9 bases between them. CDR1 is SNHLY and CDR2 is FYNNEI in the germline V gene. The CDR3 runs 12 residues. The table came from immunoSEQ multiplex PCR; TCRdb's copy has only in-frame clones and leaves some out. Among 250,000 or so clones listed, 83% were seen once. Participants' reported clinical history set cohort assignment. All exposed participants met a person with COVID-19 within 2 weeks before entering the study. J is TRBJ2-3 and V is TRBV2; D unclear. The TCR comes from a woman between 35 and 50 years old who had been exposed to COVID-19. Sequencing was carried out using PBMCs or T cells enriched from blood (not recorded which). CDR3 bases: TGTGCCGGTGAGACTAGCACAGATACGCAGTATTTT. This sequence encodes CAGETSTDTQYF.